This TCR beta chain stems from a study of blood T cell repertoires in COVID-19. CDR3 length equals 18 residues. Germline CDR1 SGHTA, CDR2 FQGNSA. Trimming cost V 5 bases and J 0 bases; bases outside gene matches: 13. Clones were read by immunoSEQ multiplex PCR, and TCRdb kept only the in-frame ones, dropping some. The sample carries 250,000 or so clones, around 81% recorded once. The rearrangement links TRBV7-2 to TRBJ2-7; TRBD2 agrees at 10 bases. Sequencing input: PBMCs or T cells enriched from blood (not recorded which). The receptor comes from a man aged 45-65 years who had recovered from COVID-19. CDR3: CASSPRLGAGGSSYEQYF. The CDR3 DNA is TGTGCCAGCAGCCCCCGGTTGGGAGCGGGAGGGAGCTCCTACGAGCAGTACTTC.